Listed below are T cell receptor beta chains from one sample, sequenced in a study of control samples from healthy donors and cancer patients. Libraries were prepared by immunoSEQ multiplex PCR; TCRdb keeps only in-frame clonotypes and omits some of them. The sample yields fewer than 200,000 clones, around 90% seen once. The sequenced material came from blood. The receptors were gathered from a woman aged 45-59 years in good health. The CDR3 runs from the conserved cysteine through the conserved F or W. A D gene is named only where the DNA matches it firmly. Not all rows give a size; the values are once, few, many and, for expanded clones, a class.

TRBJ1-4	TRBV9	NA	NA	CASSGANEKLFF	TGTGCCAGCAGCGGGGCTAATGAAAAACTGTTTTTT
TRBJ2-7	TRBV15	NA	few	CATSSWGRYEQYF	TGTGCCACCAGCAGCTGGGGGCGGTACGAGCAGTACTTC
TRBJ2-7	TRBV6-5	TRBD2	few	CASSRTPGLAHEQYF	TGTGCCAGCAGCCGAACCCCCGGACTAGCCCACGAGCAGTACTTC
TRBJ2-3	TRBV7-9	NA	NA	CASRRGGPSTDTQYF	TGTGCCAGCAGGAGGGGGGGACCAAGCACAGATACGCAGTATTTT
TRBJ1-3	TRBV28	NA	NA	CASREPGPNSGNTIYF	TGTGCCAGCAGAGAACCGGGACCCAACTCTGGAAACACCATATATTTT
TRBJ2-1	TRBV6-4	NA	NA	CASSDSRSSSYNEQFF	TGTGCCAGCAGTGACTCGAGAAGTAGCTCCTACAATGAGCAGTTCTTC
TRBJ1-1	TRBV5-1	NA	NA	CASRQNTEAFF	TGCGCCAGCCGGCAGAACACTGAAGCTTTCTTT
TRBJ2-5	TRBV30	NA	NA	CAWSPPPEKTQYF	TGTGCCTGGAGTCCCCCCCCCGAGAAGACCCAGTACTTC
TRBJ1-2	TRBV4-2	NA	NA	CASSQDKAGGFYGYTF	TGTGCCAGCAGCCAAGATAAGGCGGGAGGGTTCTATGGCTACACCTTC
TRBJ2-7	TRBV28	TRBD2	NA	CASSTTPRTGRVYEQYF	TGTGCCAGCAGTACAACGCCGCGAACCGGGAGGGTTTACGAGCAGTACTTC
TRBJ2-7	TRBV3-1/TRBV3-2	NA	NA	CASSRSEGKYEQYF	TGTGCCAGCAGCAGAAGCGAGGGAAAATACGAGCAGTACTTC
TRBJ2-5	TRBV5-1	NA	NA	CASSSQGGQETQYF	TGCGCCAGCAGCTCACAGGGCGGGCAAGAGACCCAGTACTTC
TRBJ2-1	TRBV4-3	NA	few	CASSQDRQGWFNEQFF	TGCGCCAGCAGCCAAGATCGTCAGGGGTGGTTCAATGAGCAGTTCTTC
TRBJ2-1	TRBV28	TRBD2	NA	CASSFSGGGTHEQFF	TGTGCCAGCAGCTTTAGCGGGGGCGGTACACATGAGCAGTTCTTC
TRBJ2-2	TRBV11-2	NA	NA	CASSVKLGNTGELFF	TGTGCCAGCAGCGTCAAACTAGGAAACACCGGGGAGCTGTTTTTT
TRBJ1-2	TRBV11-1	NA	once	CASSPGTAYGYTF	TGTGCCAGCAGCCCCGGCACGGCCTATGGCTACACCTTC
TRBJ2-7	TRBV27	NA	NA	CASSRRQNAYEQYF	TGTGCCAGCAGTAGAAGGCAGAACGCCTACGAGCAGTACTTC
TRBJ2-7	TRBV6-2/TRBV6-3	NA	NA	CASSYRQSYEQYF	TGTGCCAGCAGTTACCGACAGAGCTACGAGCAGTACTTC
TRBJ2-2	TRBV7-3	NA	NA	CASSLSYSSNTGELFF	TGTGCCAGCAGCTTAAGTTATAGCTCGAACACCGGGGAGCTGTTTTTT
TRBJ1-3	TRBV9	NA	NA	CASSGRFSGNTIYF	TGTGCCAGCAGCGGACGGTTCTCTGGAAACACCATATATTTT
TRBJ2-1	TRBV19	NA	few	CASSQPPGLEQFF	TGTGCCAGTAGTCAACCCCCGGGCCTAGAGCAGTTCTTC
TRBJ1-5	TRBV27	NA	NA	CASSFGNQPQHF	TGTGCCAGCAGTTTCGGCAATCAGCCCCAGCATTTT
TRBJ1-3	TRBV10-3	NA	NA	CAISMGAGNTIYF	TGTGCCATCAGTATGGGAGCTGGAAACACCATATATTTT
TRBJ1-1	TRBV4-1	NA	few	CASSQAGNTEAFF	TGCGCCAGCAGCCAAGCGGGGAACACTGAAGCTTTCTTT
TRBJ1-6	TRBV4-3	TRBD1	NA	CASSQEPTGNNSPLHF	TGCGCCAGCAGCCAGGAACCGACAGGGAATAATTCACCCCTCCACTTT
TRBJ1-2	TRBV5-5	NA	NA	CASSSDLNYGYTF	TGTGCCAGCAGCTCGGATCTAAACTATGGCTACACCTTC
TRBJ1-5	TRBV7-8	NA	NA	CASSLGRLGSNQPQHF	TGTGCCAGCAGCTTAGGGCGGCTAGGAAGCAATCAGCCCCAGCATTTT
TRBJ1-1	TRBV4-3	TRBD1	NA	CASSQVGQGRTEAFF	TGCGCCAGCAGCCAAGTGGGACAGGGGAGGACTGAAGCTTTCTTT
TRBJ1-6	TRBV14	NA	NA	CASSQVGLLEGSPLHF	TGTGCCAGCAGCCAAGTGGGACTCCTAGAAGGCTCACCCCTCCACTTT
TRBJ2-5	TRBV5-1	NA	once	CASSLRDYQETQYF	TGCGCCAGCAGCCTCCGGGACTACCAAGAGACCCAGTACTTC
TRBJ2-7	TRBV5-1	TRBD1	NA	CASSLALGQPYEQYF	TGCGCCAGCAGCTTGGCCTTGGGACAGCCATACGAGCAGTACTTC
TRBJ1-6	TRBV5-6	NA	NA	CASSLEGGISPLHF	TGTGCCAGCAGCTTGGAGGGGGGGATTTCACCCCTCCACTTT
TRBJ2-7	TRBV28	NA	NA	CATMDGQTYEQYF	TGTGCCACCATGGATGGGCAGACCTACGAGCAGTACTTC
TRBJ2-5	TRBV7-7	TRBD2	NA	CASSRAGGGETQYF	TGTGCTAGCAGCCGGGCGGGGGGGGGAGAGACCCAGTACTTC
TRBJ1-2	TRBV28	NA	once	CASSLETDPASNYGYTF	TGTGCCAGCAGTTTAGAGACAGACCCAGCATCTAACTATGGCTACACCTTC
TRBJ2-5	TRBV7-3	TRBD1	NA	CASSPGQGKTQYF	TGTGCCAGCAGCCCCGGACAGGGAAAGACCCAGTACTTC
TRBJ1-3	TRBV4-3	NA	NA	CASSQDLGSGNTIYF	TGCGCCAGCAGCCAAGATCTAGGGTCTGGAAACACCATATATTTT
TRBJ1-1	TRBV27	TRBD1	once	CASSFGTGANTEAFF	TGTGCCAGCAGTTTCGGGACAGGGGCCAACACTGAAGCTTTCTTT
TRBJ2-3	TRBV19	NA	NA	CASSIGGDTDTQYF	TGTGCCAGTAGTATCGGGGGCGACACAGATACGCAGTATTTT
TRBJ2-7	TRBV19	TRBD2	once	CASSPSLAGAYEQYF	TGTGCCAGTAGTCCCTCCCTAGCGGGAGCCTACGAGCAGTACTTC
TRBJ2-3	TRBV7-2	NA	once	CASSLNRDTQYF	TGTGCCAGCAGCTTAAATAGAGATACGCAGTATTTT
TRBJ2-7	TRBV2	NA	NA	CASRTGTPMSGKDEQYF	TGTGCCAGCAGAACCGGGACACCCATGTCCGGGAAGGACGAGCAGTACTTC
TRBJ2-3	TRBV24-1	TRBD2	NA	CATSGLAGGPIDTQYF	TGTGCCACCAGTGGGCTAGCGGGGGGGCCGATCGATACGCAGTATTTT
TRBJ1-1	TRBV24-1	NA	NA	CATRQELGSEAFF	TGTGCCACAAGGCAAGAGTTAGGTAGTGAAGCTTTCTTT
TRBJ2-7	TRBV7-3	NA	NA	CASSLPELSQVYEQYF	TGTGCCAGCAGCTTACCCGAGTTAAGCCAGGTATACGAGCAGTACTTC